The clone carrying this T cell receptor beta chain was recorded a few times. Its antigen remains unidentified. This specimen comes from a study of naive and memory T cell subsets. Findings and limits, study-wide: Over 95% of naive TCR sequences appeared only once, unlike memory subsets.

Cells stained for CD3, CD4, CD8, CD45RA, CD27 and viability were sorted into four CD45RA/CD27 subsets. The germline V gene encodes CDR1 MNHEY and CDR2 SVGEGT. V shed 2 bases and J shed 0 bases, with 13 bases lying between them. The CDR3 totals 16 residues. An equimolar mix of two oligonucleotides served as the beta constant-region primer for TRBC1 and TRBC2. TCRdb processed the UMI-ligation and nested PCR reads anew with MiXCR; each CDR3 protein has one entry. The sample records around 160,000 distinct CDR3 sequences, over 15% being singletons. The TCR sequence derives from a human donor in good health. Material: naive CD4+ T cells from blood. The chain uses TRBV6-2 or TRBV6-3 and TRBJ1-1; D gene uncertain. CDR3 region: CASSYPGSGMNTEAFF. CDR3 nucleotides: TGTGCCAGCAGTTACCCGGGCTCCGGAATGAACACTGAAGCTTTCTTT.